The 7 T cell receptor beta chains below were found in one sample sequenced in a study of cytomegalovirus exposure and HLA in healthy donors. Generated by immunoSEQ multiplex PCR, the TCRdb table keeps only in-frame clones and is missing some. This sample has approximately 160,000 clones; around 85% occur once, and the top ten carry around 6%. Sample: PBMCs. The source is a woman aged 25 to 39 in good health and CMV-seronegative.

The J gene is TRBJ2-2, the V gene TRBV7-3; D gene ambiguous. The CDR3 covers 16 residues. Germline lookup yields CDR1 SGHTA and CDR2 FQGTGA. Trimming took off 1 base at V and 0 bases at J, with 9 bases between the two ends. In nucleotides, the CDR3 is TGTGCCAGCAGCTTAAAACCCAGCGCGAACACCGGGGAGCTGTTTTTT. It codes for CASSLKPSANTGELFF. Together with reference TRBV7-3 and TRBJ2-2, the CDR3 gives the full variable domain: GAGVSQTPSNKVTEKGKYVELRCDPISGHTALYWYRQSLGQGPEFLIYFQGTGAADDSGLPNDRFFAVRPEGSVSTLKIQRTERGDSAVYLCASSLKPSANTGELFFGEGSRLTVL.

The rearrangement links TRBV2 to TRBJ1-5; D is undetermined. The CDR3 is 13 amino acids. CDR1 is SNHLY and CDR2 is FYNNEI in the germline V gene. The V gene lost 3 bases and the J gene lost 3 bases, with 6 bases spanning the gap. CDR3 DNA: TGTGCCAGCAGTGACAGAATCAATCAGCCCCAGCATTTT. Its protein is CASSDRINQPQHF.

The chain is built from TRBV13 and TRBJ2-2, with 7 bases aligning to TRBD2. The CDR3 is made up of 15 amino acids. The germline V gene encodes CDR1 PRHDT and CDR2 FYEKMQ (reference sequence). The V gene end was trimmed by 5 bases and the J gene end by 5 bases; junction bases not matched to a gene: 8. DNA for the CDR3: TGTGCCAGCAGCCAAGAGCGGGGATTAACCGGGGAGCTGTTTTTT. Protein sequence: CASSQERGLTGELFF.

The rearrangement uses TRBV11-3 and TRBJ2-1; D perhaps matches TRBD2 (6 bases). Trimming shortened V by 0 bases and J by 7 bases, and 7 bases separated the two germline ends. CDR3 length: 13 amino acids. The germline V gene has CDR1 SGHNT and CDR2 YENEEA. The CDR3 DNA sequence: TGTGCCAGCAGCTTAGATAGCGGAAATGAGCAGTTCTTC. This encodes CASSLDSGNEQFF.

The J gene is TRBJ2-7, the V gene TRBV5-4, with D perhaps matching TRBD2 (6 bases). The CDR3 is 16 residues long. The germline V and J ends were trimmed by 1 base and 0 bases, with 14 bases remaining between them. Germline CDR1 SGHNT, CDR2 YYREEE (reference sequence). CDR3: CASSLSAAGSSYEQYF. The CDR3 nucleotides are TGTGCCAGCAGCTTGTCGGCGGCCGGGAGCTCCTACGAGCAGTACTTC.

The chain recombines TRBV5-6 with TRBJ1-1; the D is unclear. Germline CDR1 reads SGHDT; CDR2 reads YYEEEE. V shed 2 bases and J shed 0 bases, with 5 bases lying between them. The CDR3 contains 13 residues. In DNA, the CDR3 is TGTGCCAGCAGCTTTCTCCTGAACACTGAAGCTTTCTTT. It encodes CASSFLLNTEAFF.

The chain uses TRBV4-1 and TRBJ2-3; 10 nucleotides align to TRBD1. This CDR3 is built from 17 residues. The junction had 11 bases not matched to a gene; V was cut back by 4 bases and J by 4 bases. The germline CDR1 and CDR2 sequences are MGHRA and YSYEKL. This CDR3 is CASSRGRQGAVADTQYF. CDR3 DNA sequence: TGCGCCAGCAGCCGGGGACGACAGGGGGCCGTAGCAGATACGCAGTATTTT.